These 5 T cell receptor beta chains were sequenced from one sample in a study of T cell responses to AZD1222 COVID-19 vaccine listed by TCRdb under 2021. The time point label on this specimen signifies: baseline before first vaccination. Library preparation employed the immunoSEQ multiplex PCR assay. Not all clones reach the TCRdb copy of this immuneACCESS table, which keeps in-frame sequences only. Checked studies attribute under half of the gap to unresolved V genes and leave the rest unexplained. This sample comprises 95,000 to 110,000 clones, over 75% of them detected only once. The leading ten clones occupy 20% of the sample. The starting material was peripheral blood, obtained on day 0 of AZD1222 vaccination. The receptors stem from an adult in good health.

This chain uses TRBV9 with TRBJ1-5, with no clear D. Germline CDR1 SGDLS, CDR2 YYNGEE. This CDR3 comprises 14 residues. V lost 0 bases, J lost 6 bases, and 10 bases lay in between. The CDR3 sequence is CASSVGHMSQPQHF. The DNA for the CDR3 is TGTGCCAGCAGCGTAGGTCATATGAGTCAGCCCCAGCATTTT.

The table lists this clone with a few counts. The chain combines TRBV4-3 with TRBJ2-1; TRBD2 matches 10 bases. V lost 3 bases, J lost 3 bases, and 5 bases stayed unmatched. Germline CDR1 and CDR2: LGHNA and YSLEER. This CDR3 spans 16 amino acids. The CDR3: CASSQAGTSDYNEQFF. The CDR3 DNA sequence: TGCGCCAGCAGCCAGGCCGGGACTAGCGACTACAATGAGCAGTTCTTC.

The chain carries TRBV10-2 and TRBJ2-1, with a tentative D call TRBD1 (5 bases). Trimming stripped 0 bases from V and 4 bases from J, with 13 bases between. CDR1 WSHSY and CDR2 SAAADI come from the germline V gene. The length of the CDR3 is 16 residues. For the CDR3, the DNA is TGCGCCAGCAGTGAGTCCCCTGCAGGGCGGTACAATGAGCAGTTCTTC. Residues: CASSESPAGRYNEQFF.

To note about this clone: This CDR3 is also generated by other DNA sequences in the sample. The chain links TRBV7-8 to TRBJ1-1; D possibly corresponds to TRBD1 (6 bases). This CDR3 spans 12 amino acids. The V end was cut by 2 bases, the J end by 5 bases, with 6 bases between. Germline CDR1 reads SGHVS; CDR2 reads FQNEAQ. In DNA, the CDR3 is TGTGCCAGCAGCTTAAGGGGGACTGAAGCTTTCTTT. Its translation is CASSLRGTEAFF.

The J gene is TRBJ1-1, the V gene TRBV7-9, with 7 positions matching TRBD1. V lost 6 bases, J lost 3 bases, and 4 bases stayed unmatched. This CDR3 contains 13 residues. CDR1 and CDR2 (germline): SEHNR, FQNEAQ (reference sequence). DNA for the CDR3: TGTGCCAGCAGGCCACAGGGGCACACTGAAGCTTTCTTT. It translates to CASRPQGHTEAFF.